A selection of T cell receptor beta chains follows, all from one sample in a study of blood T cells in healthy people across ages. TCRdb recomputed calls from the 5' RACE reads with MiXCR, one row per CDR3 protein. This sample carries some 1.5 million distinct CDR3 sequences, roughly 27% of them seen once, and the ten largest clones take over 7%. The material sequenced was blood. All receptors derive from a woman younger than 45 in good health. CDR3s include the opening cysteine and the closing phenylalanine or tryptophan. D genes are given only for firm matches. Expanded clones are given a class, and other clones once, few, many or no size at all.

d_call: -; clone_size: -; v_call: TRBV10-3; j_call: TRBJ1-1; cdr3_nt: TGTGCCGCCCGTCGGGACTCCCCTCCCGAAGCTTTCTTT; cdr3_aa: CAARRDSPPEAFF
d_call: -; clone_size: -; v_call: TRBV2; j_call: TRBJ1-2; cdr3_nt: TGTGCCAGCAGAGGGGACGTCTATGGCTACACCTTC; cdr3_aa: CASRGDVYGYTF
d_call: -; clone_size: -; v_call: TRBV7-9; j_call: TRBJ1-2; cdr3_nt: TGTGCCAGCAGCTCCGACAGGACCGCCTATGGCTACACCTTC; cdr3_aa: CASSSDRTAYGYTF
d_call: -; clone_size: few; v_call: TRBV5-1; j_call: TRBJ2-1; cdr3_nt: TGCGCCAGCTCCCCGGCCGCTGGCGGAAGCTCCTACAATGAGCAGTTCTTC; cdr3_aa: CASSPAAGGSSYNEQFF
d_call: -; clone_size: many; v_call: TRBV7-9; j_call: TRBJ1-1; cdr3_nt: TGTGCCAGCAGCTGGGACACTGAAGCTTTCTTT; cdr3_aa: CASSWDTEAFF
d_call: -; clone_size: few; v_call: TRBV7-2; j_call: TRBJ2-1; cdr3_nt: TGTGCCAGCAGCACGCAGGGGCATCGTGAGCAGTTCTTC; cdr3_aa: CASSTQGHREQFF
d_call: -; clone_size: few; v_call: TRBV7-9; j_call: TRBJ1-1; cdr3_nt: TGTGCCAGCAGCTTAGACCCAGAAAAAGCTTTCTTT; cdr3_aa: CASSLDPEKAFF
d_call: -; clone_size: many; v_call: TRBV15; j_call: TRBJ2-5; cdr3_nt: TGTGCCACCAGCAGAGCTGGGGAGGAGACCCAGTACTTC; cdr3_aa: CATSRAGEETQYF
d_call: -; clone_size: few; v_call: TRBV12-3/TRBV12-4; j_call: TRBJ2-7; cdr3_nt: TGTGCCAGCAGTTTCGGACCGGTCTACGGGCAGTACTTC; cdr3_aa: CASSFGPVYGQYF
d_call: TRBD2; clone_size: -; v_call: TRBV20-1; j_call: TRBJ2-7; cdr3_nt: TGCAGTGCTAGAGATCCCTCGACTAGCGGTTACGAGCAGTACTTC; cdr3_aa: CSARDPSTSGYEQYF
d_call: -; clone_size: few; v_call: TRBV18; j_call: TRBJ1-5; cdr3_nt: TGTGCCAGCTCACGGTTATCGGGAGATCAGCCCCAGCATTTT; cdr3_aa: CASSRLSGDQPQHF
d_call: TRBD2; clone_size: few; v_call: TRBV2; j_call: TRBJ2-5; cdr3_nt: TGTGCCAGCACCGTAGGTGCTAGCGGGGGGAAAGAGACCCAGTACTTC; cdr3_aa: CASTVGASGGKETQYF
d_call: -; clone_size: many; v_call: TRBV20-1; j_call: TRBJ2-3; cdr3_nt: TGCAGTGCTAGAGGACTGGCAGCCACAGATACGCAGTATTTT; cdr3_aa: CSARGLAATDTQYF
d_call: -; clone_size: -; v_call: TRBV28; j_call: TRBJ2-7; cdr3_nt: TGTGCCAGCAGTTGGGGCACAAGGGTCCTGGTTTACGAGCAGTACTTC; cdr3_aa: CASSWGTRVLVYEQYF
d_call: -; clone_size: few; v_call: TRBV20-1; j_call: TRBJ1-6; cdr3_nt: TGCAGTGCCAGAAGTGATTCACCCCTCCACTTT; cdr3_aa: CSARSDSPLHF
d_call: -; clone_size: -; v_call: TRBV10-3; j_call: TRBJ2-7; cdr3_nt: TGTGCCATCAGGCGGGAAGCTCGTTACGAGCAGTACTTC; cdr3_aa: CAIRREARYEQYF
d_call: TRBD1; clone_size: many; v_call: TRBV5-1; j_call: TRBJ2-5; cdr3_nt: TGCGCCAGCAGCCATGGGACAGGGCAAGAGACCCAGTACTTC; cdr3_aa: CASSHGTGQETQYF
d_call: TRBD1; clone_size: many; v_call: TRBV20-1; j_call: TRBJ2-7; cdr3_nt: TGCAGTGCTAGAGCCCCGGGACAGGGGAACTACGAGCAGTACTTC; cdr3_aa: CSARAPGQGNYEQYF
d_call: TRBD2; clone_size: few; v_call: TRBV7-2; j_call: TRBJ2-1; cdr3_nt: TGTGCCAGCAGCTTGACTTCTAGCGGGGGCCGCAATGAGCAGTTCTTC; cdr3_aa: CASSLTSSGGRNEQFF
d_call: -; clone_size: -; v_call: TRBV20-1; j_call: TRBJ2-1; cdr3_nt: TGCAGTGCTAGATCCCAGGAGAGTCTTTATGAGCAGTTCTTC; cdr3_aa: CSARSQESLYEQFF
d_call: TRBD2; clone_size: many; v_call: TRBV20-1; j_call: TRBJ2-1; cdr3_nt: TGCAGTGCTAGAGGCGGACTAGCGCATTACAATGAGCAGTTCTTC; cdr3_aa: CSARGGLAHYNEQFF
d_call: TRBD2; clone_size: -; v_call: TRBV2; j_call: TRBJ2-1; cdr3_nt: TGTGCCAGCAGGGACGGGACTAGCGGGACTCGAGAGCAGTTCTTC; cdr3_aa: CASRDGTSGTREQFF
d_call: -; clone_size: many; v_call: TRBV7-9; j_call: TRBJ1-5; cdr3_nt: TGTGCCAGCAGCTTAGAAGGTCTTAATCAGCCCCAGCATTTT; cdr3_aa: CASSLEGLNQPQHF
d_call: TRBD1; clone_size: -; v_call: TRBV4-3; j_call: TRBJ2-7; cdr3_nt: TGCGCCAGCAGCCAAACGACAGGGGCCTACAATGAGCAGTACTTC; cdr3_aa: CASSQTTGAYNEQYF
d_call: TRBD1; clone_size: many; v_call: TRBV5-1; j_call: TRBJ2-1; cdr3_nt: TGCGCCAGCAGCGGGAAGACAGGGGTCTCCTACAATGAGCAGTTCTTC; cdr3_aa: CASSGKTGVSYNEQFF
d_call: -; clone_size: -; v_call: TRBV20-1; j_call: TRBJ2-1; cdr3_nt: TGCAGTGCAGCCGGGACGGATCCCTACAATGAGCAGTTCTTC; cdr3_aa: CSAAGTDPYNEQFF
d_call: -; clone_size: once; v_call: TRBV7-2; j_call: TRBJ2-7; cdr3_nt: TGTGCCAGCAGCTTAGAAGGGGGGACTCTCGCCTACGAGCAGTACTTC; cdr3_aa: CASSLEGGTLAYEQYF
d_call: TRBD2; clone_size: few; v_call: TRBV27; j_call: TRBJ2-3; cdr3_nt: TGTGCCAGCAGTTTACTACTAGCGGGAGCCCGAGGGGATACGCAGTATTTT; cdr3_aa: CASSLLLAGARGDTQYF
d_call: -; clone_size: -; v_call: TRBV7-2; j_call: TRBJ2-7; cdr3_nt: TGTGCCAGCAGCTCCTCGGTAAACAATGAGCAGTACTTC; cdr3_aa: CASSSSVNNEQYF
d_call: -; clone_size: -; v_call: TRBV25-1; j_call: TRBJ1-2; cdr3_nt: TGTGCCAGCAGTGAATACACCTCTAACTATGGCTACACCTTC; cdr3_aa: CASSEYTSNYGYTF
d_call: TRBD1; clone_size: -; v_call: TRBV12-3/TRBV12-4; j_call: TRBJ2-7; cdr3_nt: TGTGCCAGCAGGCCTACAGGGGGTATGGAGCAGTACTTC; cdr3_aa: CASRPTGGMEQYF
d_call: TRBD2; clone_size: many; v_call: TRBV15; j_call: TRBJ2-5; cdr3_nt: TGTGCCACCAGCAGGGAGCTAGCGGAAGAGACCCAGTACTTC; cdr3_aa: CATSRELAEETQYF
d_call: TRBD1; clone_size: -; v_call: TRBV4-1; j_call: TRBJ1-4; cdr3_nt: TGCGCCAGCAGCCAAGCCCGGGACAGGGCTAATGAAAAACTGTTTTTT; cdr3_aa: CASSQARDRANEKLFF
d_call: TRBD2; clone_size: -; v_call: TRBV3-1; j_call: TRBJ2-5; cdr3_nt: TGTGCCAGCAGCCAAGATGCGGGGGGGTACAATGAGCAGTACTTC; cdr3_aa: CASSQDAGGYNEQYF
d_call: -; clone_size: few; v_call: TRBV27; j_call: TRBJ1-4; cdr3_nt: TGTGCCAGCAGTCCCTCCCCGGATAATGAAAAACTGTTTTTT; cdr3_aa: CASSPSPDNEKLFF
d_call: TRBD1; clone_size: -; v_call: TRBV5-1; j_call: TRBJ2-6; cdr3_nt: TGCGCCAGCAGCCGGACCGGGACAGGGGGAAGTGGGGCCAACGTCCTGACTTTC; cdr3_aa: CASSRTGTGGSGANVLTF
d_call: -; clone_size: -; v_call: TRBV4-3; j_call: TRBJ2-2; cdr3_nt: TGCGTCAGCAGCCAAGAACCAGCCGGTACCGGGGAGCTGTTTTTT; cdr3_aa: CVSSQEPAGTGELFF
d_call: TRBD2; clone_size: -; v_call: TRBV20-1; j_call: TRBJ2-7; cdr3_nt: TGCAGTGCTGGATATACAGGACTAGCGGGAAGCTACGAGCAGTACTTC; cdr3_aa: CSAGYTGLAGSYEQYF
d_call: TRBD2; clone_size: few; v_call: TRBV5-6; j_call: TRBJ2-5; cdr3_nt: TGTGCCAGCAGCTTGAGAGCGGGAGTCCAAGAGACCCAGTACTTC; cdr3_aa: CASSLRAGVQETQYF
d_call: -; clone_size: -; v_call: TRBV6-5; j_call: TRBJ1-5; cdr3_nt: TGTGCCAGCAGTTACTCGCGACAGAACAATCAGCCCCAGCATTTT; cdr3_aa: CASSYSRQNNQPQHF
d_call: -; clone_size: -; v_call: TRBV7-9; j_call: TRBJ2-1; cdr3_nt: TGTGCCAGCAACTGGAGTCTGGGCGGCGAGCAGTTCTTC; cdr3_aa: CASNWSLGGEQFF
d_call: TRBD2; clone_size: many; v_call: TRBV10-3; j_call: TRBJ2-1; cdr3_nt: TGTGCCATCAGTGAGGCGGGAGAGGGTGAGCAGTTCTTC; cdr3_aa: CAISEAGEGEQFF
d_call: TRBD1; clone_size: -; v_call: TRBV6-5; j_call: TRBJ1-6; cdr3_nt: TGTGCCAGCAGTTACTCGGACAGGGGGGAGTCACCCCTCCACTTT; cdr3_aa: CASSYSDRGESPLHF
d_call: -; clone_size: -; v_call: TRBV27; j_call: TRBJ1-5; cdr3_nt: TGTGCCAGCAGTTTATCGAATAGGGGGACCAATCAGCCCCAGCATTTT; cdr3_aa: CASSLSNRGTNQPQHF
d_call: -; clone_size: few; v_call: TRBV7-9; j_call: TRBJ1-2; cdr3_nt: TGTGCCAGCACCGGACAGCCCTATGGCTACACCTTC; cdr3_aa: CASTGQPYGYTF
d_call: -; clone_size: few; v_call: TRBV15; j_call: TRBJ1-2; cdr3_nt: TGTGCCACCGGGGGGCCTTCCTATGGCTACACCTTC; cdr3_aa: CATGGPSYGYTF